Only a few counts were recorded for the clone carrying this TCR beta chain. The data originate from a study of chronic HIV infection and antiretroviral therapy. TCRdb passed the 5' RACE reads through MiXCR, listing each CDR3 protein once. The data show more than 40,000 distinct CDR3 sequences, with about 19% seen just once and around 2.8% held by the top ten. The source material was peripheral blood. The clonotype originates from an adult who had HIV and had not received antiretroviral therapy, or was an uninfected healthy control (not recorded which).

As DNA, the CDR3 is TGTGCCAGCAGCTTGGGCACGGTGGGGTATGGCTACACCTTC. It specifies CASSLGTVGYGYTF. The gene calls are TRBV13 and TRBJ1-2, with D hard to call. Trimming left V 3 bases short and J 5 bases short, with 13 bases between. CDR1 is PRHDT, CDR2 FYEKMQ, per germline (reference sequence). This CDR3 spans 14 amino acids.